A selection of T cell receptor beta chains follows, all from one sample in a study of shared clonotypes between healthy human individuals. Assay used: immunoSEQ multiplex PCR; TCRdb lists only in-frame clones, some missing. This sample has some 980,000 clones, with approximately 80% found just once. Sequenced sample: memory CD4+ T cells sorted from blood. These receptors were collected from a man aged 18 to 30 in good health. Each CDR3 is given with its conserved first and last residue. A D gene is named only where the DNA matches it firmly. Size values are once, few and many counts, or a class for expanded clones, and some rows have none.

D	V	J	size	CDR3	DNA
.	TRBV30	TRBJ2-1	.	CAWSVQASSYNEQFF	TGTGCCTGGAGTGTTCAGGCGAGCTCCTACAATGAGCAGTTCTTC
TRBD1	TRBV7-4	TRBJ2-3	.	CASSLVGTGFGSGTDTQYF	TGTGCCAGCAGCTTAGTGGGGACAGGGTTTGGGTCGGGCACAGATACGCAGTATTTT
.	TRBV18	TRBJ2-7	.	CASSPRQAEDEQYF	TGTGCCAGCTCACCTAGACAGGCAGAGGACGAGCAGTACTTC
.	TRBV28	TRBJ1-5	.	CASSFSGRGLQPQHF	TGTGCCAGCAGTTTTTCGGGTAGGGGGTTACAGCCCCAGCATTTT
.	TRBV15	TRBJ1-6	once	CATSRDGRPLHF	TGTGCCACCAGCAGAGACGGTCGGCCCCTCCACTTT
TRBD1	TRBV6-5	TRBJ2-7	.	CAATGFYEQYF	TGTGCCGCGACAGGGTTCTACGAGCAGTACTTC
.	TRBV15	TRBJ2-7	many	CATSRDKREQYF	TGTGCCACCAGCAGAGATAAACGCGAGCAGTACTTC
.	TRBV30	TRBJ2-4	.	CAGWNRVAKNIQYF	TGTGCCGGATGGAACAGGGTCGCCAAAAACATTCAGTACTTC
.	TRBV5-5	TRBJ1-2	.	CASSLSLSTKNYGYTF	TGTGCCAGCAGCTTGAGTCTGTCCACTAAAAACTATGGCTACACCTTC
.	TRBV5-6	TRBJ2-7	.	CASSFRYEQYF	TGTGCCAGCAGCTTCAGGTACGAGCAGTACTTC
TRBD1	TRBV9	TRBJ1-2	.	CASSAGGQGRNYGYTF	TGTGCCAGCAGCGCAGGCGGACAGGGCAGGAACTATGGCTACACCTTC
.	TRBV28	TRBJ1-5	.	CASSETRAHMSPQHF	TGTGCCAGCAGTGAGACCCGGGCTCATATGTCGCCCCAGCATTTT
.	TRBV6-6	TRBJ2-4	.	CASSYPRSIAKNIQYF	TGTGCCAGCAGTTACCCCAGGTCAATAGCCAAAAACATTCAGTACTTC
.	TRBV6-1	TRBJ1-5	.	CATSGSSTNQPQHF	TGTGCCACCAGCGGGTCTTCCACCAATCAGCCCCAGCATTTT
TRBD1	TRBV10-3	TRBJ2-2	.	CATLGTGNTGELFF	TGTGCCACCCTGGGGACAGGCAACACCGGGGAGCTGTTTTTT
TRBD1	TRBV27	TRBJ2-7	.	CASSLRTTGNHEQYF	TGTGCCAGCAGTTTACGTACGACAGGGAACCACGAGCAGTACTTC
TRBD2	TRBV6-5	TRBJ2-3	.	CASSYSASGLTDTQYF	TGTGCCAGCAGTTACTCCGCTAGCGGCCTTACAGATACGCAGTATTTT
TRBD2	TRBV2	TRBJ2-7	.	CASRVSGSAREQYF	TGTGCCAGCAGGGTTAGCGGGAGTGCCCGCGAGCAGTACTTC
.	TRBV30	TRBJ1-2	.	CACLQAGKPNYGYTF	TGTGCCTGCTTACAGGCGGGAAAACCTAACTATGGCTACACCTTC
TRBD2	TRBV2	TRBJ2-3	.	CASSAPRGDTDTQYF	TGTGCCAGCAGTGCCCCGCGGGGGGACACAGATACGCAGTATTTT
.	TRBV6-5	TRBJ1-1	.	CASSYLQSTGAEAFF	TGTGCCAGCAGTTACCTCCAGTCGACAGGAGCTGAAGCTTTCTTT
TRBD1	TRBV11-2	TRBJ2-7	.	CASSPRDRASYEQYF	TGTGCCAGCAGCCCCCGAGACAGGGCCTCCTACGAGCAGTACTTC
.	TRBV27	TRBJ2-7	.	CASTRVATGEQYF	TGTGCCAGCACGAGGGTAGCGACTGGTGAGCAGTACTTC
.	TRBV28	TRBJ2-7	.	CASTTAGDEQYF	TGTGCCAGCACCACAGCGGGCGACGAGCAGTACTTC
TRBD1	TRBV27	TRBJ1-2	.	CASRGRQGSAYGYTF	TGTGCCAGCAGAGGACGACAGGGGTCGGCCTATGGCTACACCTTC
.	TRBV9	TRBJ2-7	.	CASSPQPGQTSTEQYF	TGTGCCAGCAGCCCTCAACCGGGACAAACGTCTACGGAGCAGTACTTC
.	TRBV7-9	TRBJ1-2	.	CASSLNYYGYTF	TGTGCCAGCAGCTTAAACTACTATGGCTACACCTTC
.	TRBV6-6	TRBJ1-4	few	CASSYMGTTNEKLFF	TGTGCCAGCAGTTACATGGGAACAACTAATGAAAAACTGTTTTTT
TRBD2	TRBV5-4	TRBJ2-2	.	CASSLAGGLTGELFF	TGTGCCAGCAGCCTGGCGGGAGGGCTCACCGGGGAGCTGTTTTTT
TRBD1	TRBV28	TRBJ1-1	.	CADRVTEAFF	TGTGCTGACAGGGTGACTGAAGCTTTCTTT
TRBD1	TRBV9	TRBJ1-6	.	CASSVGGQSYNSPLHF	TGTGCCAGCAGCGTCGGGGGACAGTCCTATAATTCACCCCTCCACTTT
.	TRBV21-1	TRBJ2-7	.	CASSKIRGPSYEQYF	TGTGCCAGCAGCAAAATTAGGGGGCCCTCCTACGAGCAGTACTTC
.	TRBV4-2	TRBJ1-5	.	CASSQEPQQPQHF	TGTGCCAGCAGCCAAGAGCCCCAGCAGCCCCAGCATTTT
.	TRBV5-1	TRBJ2-5	.	CASSLEGNQETQYF	TGCGCCAGCAGCCTAGAGGGGAACCAAGAGACCCAGTACTTC
.	TRBV5-4	TRBJ2-5	.	CASSLIKEETQYF	TGTGCCAGCAGCTTGATTAAGGAAGAGACCCAGTACTTC
.	TRBV30	TRBJ1-6	.	CAWGRTAYSPLHF	TGTGCCTGGGGGAGGACAGCGTATTCACCCCTCCACTTT
.	TRBV2	TRBJ1-5	.	CASSGTGRDQPQHF	TGTGCCAGCAGTGGGACCGGTCGGGATCAGCCCCAGCATTTT
TRBD2	TRBV6-5	TRBJ2-1	.	CASGGDYNEQFF	TGTGCCAGCGGGGGGGACTACAATGAGCAGTTCTTC
TRBD1	TRBV18	TRBJ2-1	.	CASSPQGQGVNEQFF	TGTGCCAGCTCACCGCAGGGACAGGGTGTCAATGAGCAGTTCTTC
.	TRBV11-2	TRBJ2-6	.	CASSLAGRSGANVLTF	TGTGCCAGCAGCTTAGCGGGGCGCTCTGGGGCCAACGTCCTGACTTTC
.	TRBV5-4	TRBJ1-1	.	CASSATGNTEAFF	TGTGCCAGCAGCGCGACAGGGAACACTGAAGCTTTCTTT
TRBD2	TRBV2	TRBJ2-1	.	CASKETSLLRDEQFF	TGTGCCAGCAAGGAGACTAGCCTTCTTCGGGATGAGCAGTTCTTC
.	TRBV5-1	TRBJ1-1	.	CASSLEGGRTEAFF	TGCGCCAGCAGCTTGGAAGGGGGAAGAACTGAAGCTTTCTTT
.	TRBV7-9	TRBJ2-2	.	CASSITGSGTGELFF	TGTGCCAGCAGCATTACTGGATCGGGGACCGGGGAGCTGTTTTTT
TRBD1	TRBV4-2	TRBJ1-6	.	CASSPREGASSPLHF	TGTGCCAGCAGCCCCCGGGAGGGGGCGAGTTCACCCCTCCACTTT